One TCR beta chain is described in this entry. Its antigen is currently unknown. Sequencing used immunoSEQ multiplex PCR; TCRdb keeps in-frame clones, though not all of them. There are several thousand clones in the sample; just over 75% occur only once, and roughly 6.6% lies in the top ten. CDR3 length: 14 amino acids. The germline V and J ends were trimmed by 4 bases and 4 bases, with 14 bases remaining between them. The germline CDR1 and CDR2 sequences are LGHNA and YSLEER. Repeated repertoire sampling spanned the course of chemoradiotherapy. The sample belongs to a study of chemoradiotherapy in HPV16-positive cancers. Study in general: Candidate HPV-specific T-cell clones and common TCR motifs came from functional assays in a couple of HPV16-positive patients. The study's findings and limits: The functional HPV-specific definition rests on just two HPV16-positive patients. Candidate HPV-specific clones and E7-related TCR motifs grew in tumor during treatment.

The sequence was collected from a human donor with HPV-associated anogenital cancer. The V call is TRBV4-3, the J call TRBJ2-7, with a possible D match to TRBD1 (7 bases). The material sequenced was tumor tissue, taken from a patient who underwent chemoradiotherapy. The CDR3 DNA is TGCGCCAGCAGCCTTTCGACAGGGAGGTACGAGCAGTACTTC. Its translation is CASSLSTGRYEQYF.